The rows below give T cell receptor beta chains drawn from one sample of a study of cytomegalovirus exposure and HLA in healthy donors. TCRdb's table, derived via immunoSEQ multiplex PCR, lists solely in-frame clones and lacks some. Here the sample spans more than 150,000 clones, more than 75% being singletons. Sample: PBMCs. These receptors originate from a man aged 40-55 years in good health and CMV-seronegative. Both conserved end residues are part of each CDR3. The D gene is left open where the match is weak. Clone size appears in some rows only: once, few, many, or a class for an expanded clone.

d_call,cdr3_length,clone_size,v_call,j_call,cdr3_nt,cdr3_aa
-,15,-,TRBV6-5,TRBJ1-4,TGTGCCAGCAGTTACTCGAGGCAGGGGATTGAAAAACTGTTTTTT,CASSYSRQGIEKLFF
TRBD1,13,-,TRBV18,TRBJ1-4,TGTGCCAGCTCATCAGACAGGGGTGAAAAACTGTTTTTT,CASSSDRGEKLFF
-,18,-,TRBV11-2,TRBJ2-3,TGTGCCAGCAGCTTAGATCTTAGCCTAGCGAGTAGCACAGATACGCAGTATTTT,CASSLDLSLASSTDTQYF
TRBD1,14,-,TRBV16,TRBJ1-5,TGTGCCAGCAGCCTGGGACAGGGCAATCAGCCCCAGCATTTT,CASSLGQGNQPQHF
-,16,once,TRBV7-2,TRBJ1-1,TGTGCCAGCAGCCCTCGCTGGCCCTCCGGGGGGACCCAAGCTTTCTTT,CASSPRWPSGGTQAFF
TRBD2,15,-,TRBV27,TRBJ2-7,TGTGCCAGCAGTTTATCCCGACTAGCGGGGGTTCCGCCGTACTTC,CASSLSRLAGVPPYF
-,12,-,TRBV18,TRBJ2-7,TGTGCCAGCTCACCACGGCTCTACGAGCAGTACTTC,CASSPRLYEQYF
TRBD2,19,-,TRBV19,TRBJ2-7,TGTGCCAGTACCTCCCTCCTAGCGGGGGTGTTTCTAAGCTCCTACGAGCAGTACTTC,CASTSLLAGVFLSSYEQYF
-,14,-,TRBV5-6,TRBJ1-3,TGTGCCAGCAGCTTACTTCTTCCTGGAAACACCATATATTTT,CASSLLLPGNTIYF
TRBD1,16,-,TRBV18,TRBJ1-2,TGTGCCAGCTCACCACCGCAAGGGCAGGGGGACTATGGCTACACCTTC,CASSPPQGQGDYGYTF
TRBD1,15,-,TRBV6-5,TRBJ2-6,TGTGCCAGCACCACAGACAGGGCTGGGGCCAACGTCCTGACTTTC,CASTTDRAGANVLTF
-,15,-,TRBV28,TRBJ1-1,TGTGCCAGCAGTTCCCCGTCCGGGACACATATGGGAGCTTTCTTT,CASSSPSGTHMGAFF
-,15,-,TRBV11-3,TRBJ2-5,TGTGCCAGCAGCTTGGAGGGGGCTGGTTGGGAGACCCAGTACTTC,CASSLEGAGWETQYF
TRBD2,16,-,TRBV5-1,TRBJ2-7,TGCGCCAGCAGCCATCTTCTTAGCGGGGGCTCCTACGAGCAGTACTTC,CASSHLLSGGSYEQYF
-,14,once,TRBV10-3,TRBJ1-1,TGTGCCATCAGTGGCAAGGACAGAACCACTGAAGCTTTCTTT,CAISGKDRTTEAFF
-,15,once,TRBV27,TRBJ2-5,TGTGCCAGCAGTTTAACGACAGCTACCCAAGAGACCCAGTACTTC,CASSLTTATQETQYF
-,16,-,TRBV30,TRBJ2-3,TGTGCCTGGAGCCTCCTGTACTCTTCTACGACAGATACGCAGTATTTT,CAWSLLYSSTTDTQYF
TRBD2,15,-,TRBV7-2,TRBJ2-5,TGTGCCAGCAGCCGTCTGACTAGCGGGGAAGAGACCCAGTACTTC,CASSRLTSGEETQYF
TRBD1,13,-,TRBV7-8,TRBJ1-4,TGTGCCAGCAGCCCAGGGGGGAGTGAAAAACTGTTTTTT,CASSPGGSEKLFF
TRBD2,14,-,TRBV7-3,TRBJ2-2,TGTGCCAGCAGCCCTACCCTAGCGGGGGGGGAGCTGTTTTTT,CASSPTLAGGELFF
-,14,few,TRBV7-2,TRBJ2-2,TGTGCCAGCAGCCCTAGGCGGTACACCGGGGAGCTGTTTTTT,CASSPRRYTGELFF
-,12,-,TRBV7-9,TRBJ2-7,TGTGCCAGCAGCACCCCCTACTACGAGCAGTACTTC,CASSTPYYEQYF
-,13,few,TRBV15,TRBJ2-3,TGTGCCACCAGCAGAGATCGGGCAGATACGCAGTATTTT,CATSRDRADTQYF
TRBD2,14,-,TRBV5-1,TRBJ2-7,TGCGCCAGCAGTTCTAGCGGGGGTGACTACGAGCAGTACTTC,CASSSSGGDYEQYF
TRBD1,13,-,TRBV9,TRBJ2-7,TGTGCCAGCAGCGCCGGACAGGGTGGTGAGCAGTACTTC,CASSAGQGGEQYF
TRBD1,15,-,TRBV6-1,TRBJ1-1,TGTGCCAGCAGTCTCATCGACAGGGGAGGATCTGAAGCTTTCTTT,CASSLIDRGGSEAFF
TRBD2,18,-,TRBV5-8,TRBJ2-3,TGTGCCAGCAGCTTGGCCCTCGGTAGCGGGCTTAGCACAGATACGCAGTATTTT,CASSLALGSGLSTDTQYF
TRBD1,13,-,TRBV27,TRBJ2-7,TGTGCCAGCAGATATACAGGGGGCGACGAGCAGTACTTC,CASRYTGGDEQYF